This T cell receptor beta chain was observed in a study of shared clonotypes between healthy human individuals. Study outcomes and limitations: With few donors, the genetic and exposure-history diversity represented was limited. Apart from blood, nothing was sampled; tissue repertoires likely differ.

CDR1 is MNHEY, CDR2 SMNVEV, per germline (reference sequence). The CDR3 extends over 13 amino acids. Trimming stripped 6 bases from V and 0 bases from J, with 8 bases between. About this clone: The antigen remains undetermined.

Donors, healthy HIV-negative adults, lacked recent acute infections or vaccinations. Only Caucasian adults living in Nashville, Tennessee made up the donor group. Assay used: immunoSEQ multiplex PCR; TCRdb lists only in-frame clones, some missing. Of about 470,000 clones listed, more than 75% are singletons. The TCR comes from a woman between 35 and 50 years old in good health. Some clones in this sample may be carry-over from other donors' samples. Source material: PBMCs. The chain uses TRBV27 and TRBJ1-2; D is unclear. The CDR3 DNA reads TGTGCCAGCAGGCACCCTACTAACTATGGCTACACCTTC. This translates into CASRHPTNYGYTF.